A single sample is the source of the 26 T cell receptor beta chains below, sequenced in a study of graft-versus-host responses after intestinal transplantation. Profiled with immunoSEQ multiplex PCR; TCRdb holds only in-frame clones, not every one. The table has about 24,000 clones, approximately 85% seen once. The material was PBMCs, obtained around 14 months after intestinal transplant. These receptors were taken from a human patient who received an intestinal transplant, so some T cells may come from the graft donor.

The chain joins TRBV5-1 to TRBJ2-1; 7 positions agree with TRBD2. CDR1 is SGHRS, CDR2 YFSETQ, per germline. The V segment lost 1 base and the J segment 3 bases; nucleotides outside the gene matches: 7. The CDR3 sequence is 16 residues long. CDR3 nucleotide sequence: TGCGCCAGCAGCTTGAGGGCTAGCGGAGTCTACAATGAGCAGTTCTTC. It yields the protein CASSLRASGVYNEQFF.

This clone was observed a handful of times. V usage is TRBV29-1 and J usage is TRBJ2-7, with D perhaps matching TRBD1 (6 bases). The V end lost 7 bases, the J end lost 1 base, and 20 bases lay between the germline ends. The CDR3 runs to 15 residues. CDR1 and CDR2 (germline): SQVTM, ANQGSEA. CDR3 DNA: TGCAGCGCTACCCAATTAGAGGGGGTTTCCTACGAGCAGTACTTC. Protein sequence: CSATQLEGVSYEQYF.

The rearrangement links TRBV7-6 to TRBJ2-1, with 8 nucleotides matching TRBD2. There are 15 residues in the CDR3. The trim removed 7 bases at V and 7 bases at J, leaving 12 bases unmatched. From germline, CDR1 is SGHVS and CDR2 FNYEAQ. CDR3: CASTPSNSGINEQFF. CDR3 sequence (DNA): TGTGCCAGCACCCCATCAAATAGCGGGATAAATGAGCAGTTCTTC.

This clone is a singleton in its sample. J is TRBJ2-5 and V is TRBV14; 11 bases are shared with TRBD2. The V segment lost 1 base and the J segment 5 bases; nucleotides outside the gene matches: 3. The CDR3 loop spans 15 amino acids. CDR1 is SGHDN and CDR2 is FVKESK in the germline V gene. The CDR3, as DNA: TGTGCCAGCAGCCAAGCTAGCGGGAGGAGGGAGACCCAGTACTTC. Protein product: CASSQASGRRETQYF.

This chain uses TRBV28 with TRBJ2-7; D is unresolved. The CDR3 length is 13 residues. Germline V CDR1 and CDR2: MDHEN, SYDVKM. V was cut by 6 bases and J by 2 bases, with 11 bases left in between. CDR3 DNA: TGTGCCAGCAGCCTCGGGTCGACCTACGAGCAGTACTTC. It encodes CASSLGSTYEQYF.

The gene calls are TRBV7-9 and TRBJ2-2; perhaps D is TRBD1 or TRBD2 (5 bases each). CDR1 SEHNR and CDR2 FQNEAQ come from the germline V gene (reference sequence). Trimming shortened V by 1 base and J by 0 bases, and 9 bases separated the two germline ends. The CDR3 is made up of 16 amino acids. The CDR3 region has the DNA TGTGCCAGCAGCTTAGGGGACGTGGCGAACACCGGGGAGCTGTTTTTT. Protein sequence: CASSLGDVANTGELFF.

The chain uses TRBV28 and TRBJ1-5, with 11 bases that match TRBD1. The CDR3 is made up of 14 amino acids. Germline CDR1 reads MDHEN; CDR2 reads SYDVKM. V lost 8 bases to trimming and J lost 8 bases; unmatched junction nucleotides: 8. The CDR3 DNA reads TGTGCCAGCCTTGGGGGACAGGGGGTCGAGCCCCAGCATTTT. Its protein is CASLGGQGVEPQHF.

V usage is TRBV9 and J usage is TRBJ2-2, with D unclear. Trimming left V 2 bases short and J 4 bases short, with 12 bases between. The CDR3 runs 15 residues. Per the germline V gene, CDR1 is SGDLS and CDR2 is YYNGEE. The DNA of the CDR3 is TGTGCCAGCAGCGTTACCGAGTTATCCACCGGGGAGCTGTTTTTT. Translation: CASSVTELSTGELFF.

The chain joins TRBV5-1 to TRBJ2-1, with 7 bases aligning to TRBD1. Germline CDR1 and CDR2: SGHRS and YFSETQ. Trimming took 0 bases from V and 3 from J; bases not matched to a gene: 3. This CDR3 spans 15 amino acids. The CDR3 DNA follows: TGCGCCAGCAGCTTGGTCGGGACAGACTACAATGAGCAGTTCTTC. It encodes CASSLVGTDYNEQFF.

V usage is TRBV30 and J usage is TRBJ2-1; 14 nucleotides line up with TRBD2. V shed 3 bases and J 9 bases; nucleotides not matched to a gene: 7. Looked up from germline, CDR1 is GTSNPN and CDR2 is SVGIG (reference sequence). The CDR3 has 15 amino acids. CDR3 in DNA: TGTGCCTGGAGAAAACCGGGACTAGCGGGAGTTGAGCAGTTCTTC. This gives the protein CAWRKPGLAGVEQFF.

This clone was observed a few times. The CDR3 nucleotides are TGTGCCAGCAGCGCAGGGGGGGTAGCGCCCTACGAGCAGTACTTC. Encoded protein: CASSAGGVAPYEQYF. The chain uses TRBV7-9 and TRBJ2-7; D is possibly TRBD1 or TRBD2 (7 bases each). Germline V gene sequence: CDR1 SEHNR, CDR2 FQNEAQ (reference sequence). Trimming took off 5 bases at V and 2 bases at J, with 16 bases between the two ends. The CDR3 has 15 amino acids.

The V and J genes are TRBV23-1 and TRBJ2-4, with TRBD1 matching 8 bases. TRBV23-1 is designated an ORF whose function remains uncertain. The ends lost 2 bases at V and 1 base at J; junction bases unmatched: 10. The CDR3 is 18 amino acids. The CDR3 here is CASSQKTGVSPAKNIQYF. The CDR3 DNA reads TGCGCCAGCAGTCAAAAGACAGGGGTTAGTCCGGCCAAAAACATTCAGTACTTC.

V and J are TRBV13 and TRBJ2-7; D ambiguous. The germline V and J ends were trimmed by 4 bases and 2 bases, with 3 bases remaining between them. Looked up from germline, CDR1 is PRHDT and CDR2 is FYEKMQ (reference sequence). The CDR3 covers 11 residues. The CDR3 is CASSYTYEQYF. The CDR3 bases are TGTGCCAGCAGCTATACCTACGAGCAGTACTTC.

The CDR3 nucleotides read TGTGCCAGTAGTCGGCTAGCGGGAGCCTACAATGAGCAGTTCTTC. It translates to CASSRLAGAYNEQFF. The chain couples TRBV19 to TRBJ2-1; 10 bases are shared with TRBD2. CDR3 size: 15 residues. CDR1 and CDR2 (germline): LNHDA, SQIVND (reference sequence). J lost 2 bases, V lost 5 bases, and 3 bases had no gene match.

This clone appeared a single time. This chain links TRBV10-3 with TRBJ1-6; 7 bases match TRBD1. Germline values: CDR1 ENHRY, CDR2 SYGVKD. The CDR3 runs 17 residues. V lost 0 bases to trimming and J lost 3 bases; unmatched junction nucleotides: 5. The CDR3 reads CAISESGTASYNSPLHF. The CDR3 DNA is TGTGCCATCAGTGAGTCGGGGACAGCGAGCTATAATTCACCCCTCCACTTT.

This chain uses TRBV15 with TRBJ2-7, with TRBD1 identical over 8 bases. Germline loops: CDR1 LNHNV, CDR2 YYDKDF (reference sequence). The V gene end was trimmed by 2 bases and the J gene end by 4 bases; junction bases not matched to a gene: 4. The CDR3 totals 14 residues. This chain's CDR3 is CATSRQGAGYEQYF. The CDR3 DNA reads TGTGCCACCAGCAGACAGGGGGCAGGGTACGAGCAGTACTTC.

The chain employs TRBV7-9 and TRBJ2-3, with D tentatively TRBD1 (6 bases). The CDR3 is 16 amino acids. Trimming took off 6 bases at V and 0 bases at J, with 16 bases between the two ends. CDR1 SEHNR and CDR2 FQNEAQ come from the germline V gene (reference sequence). The CDR3 sequence: CASRGAGQGSTDTQYF. Written as DNA, the CDR3 is TGTGCCAGCAGAGGTGCTGGGCAGGGGAGCACAGATACGCAGTATTTT.

J is TRBJ2-1 and V is TRBV10-2; TRBD2 matches at 16 bases. Germline assignment: CDR1 WSHSY and CDR2 SAAADI. This CDR3 has 15 amino acids. The V gene end was trimmed by 6 bases and the J gene end by 8 bases; junction bases not matched to a gene: 4. The chain's CDR3 is CASRLGTSGGDEQFF. The CDR3 DNA follows: TGCGCCAGCAGACTCGGGACTAGCGGGGGGGATGAGCAGTTCTTC.

This clone was seen a few times. V gene TRBV5-1 combines with J gene TRBJ2-7; TRBD1 is a possible D gene (5 bases). V lost 4 bases to trimming and J lost 4 bases, with 15 bases between them. Germline CDR1 and CDR2: SGHRS and YFSETQ. This CDR3 has 14 residues. The CDR3 nucleotides are TGCGCCAGCAGCCTGGACATTGGACCTTACGAGCAGTACTTC. Its translation: CASSLDIGPYEQYF.

The CDR3 DNA sequence: TGTGCCAGCAGCGGACGGAGCAATCAGCCCCAGCATTTT. This codes for CASSGRSNQPQHF. The chain employs TRBV27 and TRBJ1-5; D not certain. Germline V gene sequence: CDR1 MNHEY, CDR2 SMNVEV (reference sequence). Trimming shortened V by 6 bases and J by 1 base, and 7 bases separated the two germline ends. The CDR3 runs to 13 residues.

The rearrangement links TRBV6-6 to TRBJ2-1, with 7 bases that match TRBD2. The J segment lost 9 bases and the V segment lost 7 bases, leaving 9 bases of the junction unmatched. In germline, CDR1 is MNHNY, CDR2 SVGAGI (reference sequence). The CDR3 is 13 residues long. DNA for the CDR3: TGTGCCAGCACCTTCGGACTAGACGGTGAGCAGTTCTTC. This sequence encodes CASTFGLDGEQFF.

Comment on this clone: Sequence at one end of the junction differs from germline and may be a read error. This rearrangement joins TRBV5-1 to TRBJ1-4, with D tentatively TRBD1 (5 bases). The CDR3 runs 14 residues. CDR1 and CDR2 (germline): SGHRS, YFSETQ. The CDR3, as DNA: TGCGCCAGCAGCTTGTTTCCGACAGACCCCAGCAGGCTTTTT. Residues: CASSLFPTDPSRLF. Together with reference TRBV5-1 and TRBJ1-4, the CDR3 gives the full variable domain: KAGVTQTPRYLIKTRGQQVTLSCSPISGHRSVSWYQQTPGQGLQFLFEYFSETQRNKGNFPGRFSGRQFSNSRSEMNVSTLELGDSALYLCASSLFPTDPSRLFGSGTQLSVL.

The rearrangement uses TRBV6-1 and TRBJ1-5; 8 bases agree with TRBD1. The CDR3 is 13 amino acids. Trimming took 6 bases from V and 7 from J; bases not matched to a gene: 5. The germline V gene encodes CDR1 MNHNS and CDR2 SASEGT. The CDR3 DNA is TGTGCCAGCAGCCTAAACAGGGGGCAGCCCCAGCATTTT. Protein sequence: CASSLNRGQPQHF.

In this sample, this clone turned up a few times. The gene calls are TRBV6-5 and TRBJ2-7; 8 bases align to TRBD2. This CDR3 region has 14 residues. Looked up from germline, CDR1 is MNHEY and CDR2 is SVGAGI. The ends lost 6 bases at V and 6 bases at J; junction bases unmatched: 10. Here the CDR3 DNA reads TGTGCCAGCAGCTCGGGACTAGTAGGGCGCGAGCAGTACTTC. Its translation is CASSSGLVGREQYF.

The chain employs TRBV6-6 and TRBJ1-1; 9 bases agree with TRBD1. Germline CDR1 and CDR2: MNHNY and SVGAGI (reference sequence). V was clipped by 6 bases and J by 7 bases; unmatched bases: 9. The CDR3 loop spans 14 amino acids. CDR3 in amino acids: CASRTTGGRNEAFF. The CDR3 DNA reads as TGTGCCAGCAGAACAACAGGGGGCAGGAATGAAGCTTTCTTT.

This rearrangement joins TRBV27 to TRBJ2-7; no clear D gene. The V gene lost 2 bases and the J gene lost 1 base, with 6 bases spanning the gap. The CDR3 sequence is 13 residues long. CDR1 MNHEY and CDR2 SMNVEV come from the germline V gene (reference sequence). CDR3 coding DNA: TGTGCCAGCAGTTTAACACTTTCCTACGAGCAGTACTTC. Its translation is CASSLTLSYEQYF.